The present TCR beta chain was sequenced within a study of blood T cell repertoires in COVID-19. Sequencing used immunoSEQ multiplex PCR; TCRdb keeps in-frame clones, though not all of them. The sample records approximately 110,000 clones, approximately 82% being singletons. The sample comprised peripheral blood. The receptor was derived from a woman aged 80 or over with active or convalescent COVID-19.

DNA for the CDR3: TGTGCCAGCAGCCGAGGACTAGCGGGAGCGAATGAGCAGTTCTTC. Encoded protein: CASSRGLAGANEQFF. The chain is built from TRBV3-1 (or the pseudogene TRBV3-2) and TRBJ2-1; 13 bases fit TRBD2. Germline lookup yields CDR1 LGHDT and CDR2 YNNKEL (reference sequence). The junction had 4 bases not matched to a gene; V was cut back by 4 bases and J by 7 bases. The CDR3 is made up of 15 amino acids.